This T cell receptor (beta chain) originates from a study of CD8+CD57+ T cells in acquired aplastic anemia. Turning to the study itself: DNA from sorted CD4+ and CD8+ cells averaged roughly 3.2 ug. Sequencing produced an average of around 10 million reads per healthy donor for CD4+ cells. Study-wide findings and caveats: Patients and controls were not found to differ significantly in CD8+ Simpson's diversity. The same twenty-nine CD8+ CDR3 sequences occurred in patients and in controls.

TCR beta VDJ combinations and CDR3 sequences were profiled from genomic DNA. TCRdb re-derived calls from the reads in MiXCR, one entry per CDR3 protein. The sample shows roughly 160,000 distinct CDR3 sequences, approximately 60% of them seen only once. The table lists this clonotype with many counts. Its antigen is currently unknown. V was clipped by 4 bases and J by 3 bases; unmatched bases: 2. The CDR3 totals 14 residues. From germline, CDR1 is SNHLY and CDR2 FYNNEI. Material for sequencing was sorted CD4+, CD8+, or CD8+CD57+ T cells (not recorded which) from PBMCs. This receptor was taken from a human donor in good health. The chain couples TRBV2 to TRBJ2-3; 9 nucleotides align to TRBD2. CDR3 residues: CASSVLAGTDTQYF. CDR3 DNA: TGTGCCAGCAGTGTTCTAGCGGGAACAGATACGCAGTATTTT. The variable domain in full, with the rest retrieved from reference TRBV2 and TRBJ2-3, is EPEVTQTPSHQVTQMGQEVILRCVPISNHLYFYWYRQILGQKVEFLVSFYNNEISEKSEIFDDQFSVERPDGSNFTLKIRSTKLEDSAMYFCASSVLAGTDTQYFGPGTRLTVL.